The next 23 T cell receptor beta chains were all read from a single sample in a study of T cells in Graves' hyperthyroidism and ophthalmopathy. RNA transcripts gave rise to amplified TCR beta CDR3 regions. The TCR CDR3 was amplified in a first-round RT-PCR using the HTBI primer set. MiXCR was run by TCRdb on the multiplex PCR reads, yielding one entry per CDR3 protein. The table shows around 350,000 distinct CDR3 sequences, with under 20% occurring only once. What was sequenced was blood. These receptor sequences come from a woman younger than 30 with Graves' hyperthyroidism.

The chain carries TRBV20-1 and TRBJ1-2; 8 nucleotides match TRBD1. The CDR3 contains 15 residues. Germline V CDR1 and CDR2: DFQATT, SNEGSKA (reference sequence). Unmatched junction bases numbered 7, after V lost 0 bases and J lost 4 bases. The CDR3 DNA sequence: TGCAGTGCTAGAGATCTGCAGGGGGCAACCTATGGCTACACCTTC. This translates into CSARDLQGATYGYTF.

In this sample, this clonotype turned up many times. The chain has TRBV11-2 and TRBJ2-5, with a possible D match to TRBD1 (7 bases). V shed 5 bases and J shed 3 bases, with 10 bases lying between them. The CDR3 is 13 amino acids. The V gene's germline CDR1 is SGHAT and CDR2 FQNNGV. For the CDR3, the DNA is TGTGCCAGCAGCCCCAGGGGGGAAGAGACCCAGTACTTC. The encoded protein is CASSPRGEETQYF. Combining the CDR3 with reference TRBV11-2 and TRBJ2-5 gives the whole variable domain EAGVAQSPRYKIIEKRQSVAFWCNPISGHATLYWYQQILGQGPKLLIQFQNNGVVDDSQLPKDRFSAERLKGVDSTLKIQPAKLEDSAVYLCASSPRGEETQYFGPGTRLLVL.

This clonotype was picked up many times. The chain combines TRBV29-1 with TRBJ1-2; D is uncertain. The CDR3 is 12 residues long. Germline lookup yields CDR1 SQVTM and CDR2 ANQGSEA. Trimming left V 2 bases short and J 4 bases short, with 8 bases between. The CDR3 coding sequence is TGCAGCGTTGAATGGCAGATCTATGGCTACACCTTC. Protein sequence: CSVEWQIYGYTF.

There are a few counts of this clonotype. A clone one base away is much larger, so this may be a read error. Here the CDR3 reads CVSSLANPDYGYTF. In nucleotides, the CDR3 is TGTGTCAGCAGTTTAGCGAATCCAGACTATGGCTACACCTTC. V is TRBV12-3 or TRBV12-4 and J is TRBJ1-2, with D hard to call. This CDR3 is built from 14 residues.

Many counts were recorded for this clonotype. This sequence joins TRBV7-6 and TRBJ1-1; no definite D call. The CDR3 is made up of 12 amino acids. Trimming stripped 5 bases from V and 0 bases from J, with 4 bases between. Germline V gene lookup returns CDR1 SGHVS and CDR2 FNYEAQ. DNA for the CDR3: TGTGCCAGCAGCCAACTGAACACTGAAGCTTTCTTT. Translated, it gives CASSQLNTEAFF.

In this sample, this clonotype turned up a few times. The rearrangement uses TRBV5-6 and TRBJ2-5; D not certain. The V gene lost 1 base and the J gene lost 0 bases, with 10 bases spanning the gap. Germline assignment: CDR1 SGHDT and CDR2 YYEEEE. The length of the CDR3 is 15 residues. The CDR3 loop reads CASSLRVLYQETQYF. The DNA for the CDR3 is TGTGCCAGCAGCTTGAGGGTCCTGTACCAAGAGACCCAGTACTTC.

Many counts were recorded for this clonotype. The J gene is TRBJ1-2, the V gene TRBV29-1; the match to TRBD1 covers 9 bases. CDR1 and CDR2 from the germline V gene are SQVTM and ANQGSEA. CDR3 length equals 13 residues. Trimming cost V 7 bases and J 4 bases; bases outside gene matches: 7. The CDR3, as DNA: TGCAGCGCTACAGGGGGCGCGGGCTATGGCTACACCTTC. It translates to CSATGGAGYGYTF.

CDR3 amino acids: CASGPGRRAYNSPLHF. Here the CDR3 DNA reads TGTGCCAGCGGACCGGGACGACGGGCCTATAATTCACCCCTCCACTTT. V is TRBV12-3 or TRBV12-4 and J is TRBJ1-6; possibly TRBD1 for D (5 bases). The CDR3 runs to 16 residues. Trimming left V 8 bases short and J 2 bases short, with 16 bases between.

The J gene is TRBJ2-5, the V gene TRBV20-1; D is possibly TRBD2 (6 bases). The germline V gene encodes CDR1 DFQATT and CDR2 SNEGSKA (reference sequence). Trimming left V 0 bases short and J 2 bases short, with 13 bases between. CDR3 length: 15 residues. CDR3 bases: TGCAGTGCTAGAGATTTCCGGACTACACAAGAGACCCAGTACTTC. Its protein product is CSARDFRTTQETQYF.

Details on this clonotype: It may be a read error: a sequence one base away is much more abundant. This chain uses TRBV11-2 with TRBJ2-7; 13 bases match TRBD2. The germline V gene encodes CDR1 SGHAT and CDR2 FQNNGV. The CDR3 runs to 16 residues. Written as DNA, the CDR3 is TGTGCCAGCATCTTAAAGGGACTAGCGGGGCCCTACGAGCAGTACTTC. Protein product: CASILKGLAGPYEQYF.

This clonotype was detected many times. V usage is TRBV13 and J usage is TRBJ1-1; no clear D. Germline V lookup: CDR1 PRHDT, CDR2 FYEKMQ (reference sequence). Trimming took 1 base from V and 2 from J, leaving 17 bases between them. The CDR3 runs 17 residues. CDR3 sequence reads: CASSLAIQQPTNTEAFF. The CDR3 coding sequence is TGTGCCAGCAGCTTAGCCATACAACAGCCTACAAACACTGAAGCTTTCTTT.

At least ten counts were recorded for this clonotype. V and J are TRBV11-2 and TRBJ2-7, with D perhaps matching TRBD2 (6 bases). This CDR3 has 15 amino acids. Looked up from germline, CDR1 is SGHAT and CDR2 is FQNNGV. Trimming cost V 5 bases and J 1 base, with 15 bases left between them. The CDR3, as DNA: TGTGCCAGCAGCCGCGGGACGGGCTTTTCCTACGAGCAGTACTTC. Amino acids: CASSRGTGFSYEQYF. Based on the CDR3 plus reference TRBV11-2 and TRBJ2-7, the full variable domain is EAGVAQSPRYKIIEKRQSVAFWCNPISGHATLYWYQQILGQGPKLLIQFQNNGVVDDSQLPKDRFSAERLKGVDSTLKIQPAKLEDSAVYLCASSRGTGFSYEQYFGPGTRLTVT.

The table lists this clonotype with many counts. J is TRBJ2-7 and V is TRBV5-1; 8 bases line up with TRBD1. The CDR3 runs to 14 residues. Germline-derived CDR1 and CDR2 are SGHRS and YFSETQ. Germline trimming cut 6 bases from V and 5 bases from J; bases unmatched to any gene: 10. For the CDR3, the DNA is TGCGCCAGCAACACCGGGACAGGAAGGAACGAGCAGTACTTC. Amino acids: CASNTGTGRNEQYF.

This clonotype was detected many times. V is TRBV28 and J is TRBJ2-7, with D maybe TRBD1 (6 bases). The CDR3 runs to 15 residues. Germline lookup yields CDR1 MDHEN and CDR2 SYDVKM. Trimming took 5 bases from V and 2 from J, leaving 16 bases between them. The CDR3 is CASSPFDRRTYEQYF. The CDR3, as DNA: TGTGCCAGCAGTCCATTCGACAGGCGAACCTACGAGCAGTACTTC.

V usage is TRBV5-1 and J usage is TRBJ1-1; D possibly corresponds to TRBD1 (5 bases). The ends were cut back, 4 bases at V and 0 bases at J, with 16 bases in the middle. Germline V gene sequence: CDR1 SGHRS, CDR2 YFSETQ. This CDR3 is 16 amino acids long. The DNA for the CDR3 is TGCGCCAGCAGCGGGGCAGGACTGGGGATGAACACTGAAGCTTTCTTT. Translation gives CASSGAGLGMNTEAFF.

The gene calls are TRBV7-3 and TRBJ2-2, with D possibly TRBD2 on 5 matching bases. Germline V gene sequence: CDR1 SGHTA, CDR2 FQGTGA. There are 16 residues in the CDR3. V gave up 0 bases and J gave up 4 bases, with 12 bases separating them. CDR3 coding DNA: TGTGCCAGCAGCTTAACTGCCAGCGGCTTCACCGGGGAGCTGTTTTTT. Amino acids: CASSLTASGFTGELFF.

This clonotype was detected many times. The DNA of the CDR3 is TGCGCCAGCAGCTTGGGGGACGGTTCCTACGAGCAGTACTTC. This codes for CASSLGDGSYEQYF. The chain employs TRBV5-1 and TRBJ2-7, with D perhaps assigned TRBD1 or TRBD2 (5 bases each). The germline CDR1 and CDR2 sequences are SGHRS and YFSETQ. The V end was cut by 0 bases, the J end by 1 base, with 8 bases between. The CDR3 consists of 14 residues.

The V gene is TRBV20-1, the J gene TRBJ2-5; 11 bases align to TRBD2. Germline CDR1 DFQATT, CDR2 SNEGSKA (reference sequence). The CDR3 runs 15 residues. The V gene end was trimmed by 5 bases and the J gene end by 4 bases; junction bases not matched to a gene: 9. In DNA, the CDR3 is TGCAGTGCTGGAACTCCACTAGCGGGAGCAGAGACCCAGTACTTC. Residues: CSAGTPLAGAETQYF.

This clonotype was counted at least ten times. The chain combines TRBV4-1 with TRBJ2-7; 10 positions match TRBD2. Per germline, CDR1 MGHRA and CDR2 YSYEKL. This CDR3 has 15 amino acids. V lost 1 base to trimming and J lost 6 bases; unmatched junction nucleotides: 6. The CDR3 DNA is TGCGCCAGCAGCCAAGGCCTAGCGGGGGTATTCGAGCAGTACTTC. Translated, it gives CASSQGLAGVFEQYF.

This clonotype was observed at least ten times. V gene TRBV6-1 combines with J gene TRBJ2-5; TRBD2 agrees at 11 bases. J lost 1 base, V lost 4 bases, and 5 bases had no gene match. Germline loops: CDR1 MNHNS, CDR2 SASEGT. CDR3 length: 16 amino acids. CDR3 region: CASSVVAGGIQETQYF. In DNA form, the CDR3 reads TGTGCCAGCAGTGTTGTAGCGGGGGGGATCCAAGAGACCCAGTACTTC.

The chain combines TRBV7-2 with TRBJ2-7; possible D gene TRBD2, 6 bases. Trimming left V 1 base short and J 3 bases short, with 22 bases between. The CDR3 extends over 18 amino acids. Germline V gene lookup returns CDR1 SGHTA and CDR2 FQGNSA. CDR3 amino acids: CASSLVAGQGGPRYEQYF. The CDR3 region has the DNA TGTGCCAGCAGCTTAGTCGCGGGTCAGGGAGGTCCCCGCTACGAGCAGTACTTC. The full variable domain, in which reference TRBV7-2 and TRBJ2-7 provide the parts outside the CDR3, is GAGVSQSPSNKVTEKGKDVELRCDPISGHTALYWYRQSLGQGLEFLIYFQGNSAPDKSGLPSDRFSAERTGGSVSTLTIQRTQQEDSAVYLCASSLVAGQGGPRYEQYFGPGTRLTVT.

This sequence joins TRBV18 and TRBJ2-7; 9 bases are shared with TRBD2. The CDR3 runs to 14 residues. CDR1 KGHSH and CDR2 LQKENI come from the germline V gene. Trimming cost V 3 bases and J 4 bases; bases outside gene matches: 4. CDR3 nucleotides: TGTGCCAGCTCACCCGATAGCGGGAGTTACGAGCAGTACTTC. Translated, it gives CASSPDSGSYEQYF. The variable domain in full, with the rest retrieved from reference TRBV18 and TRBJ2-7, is NAGVMQNPRHLVRRRGQEARLRCSPMKGHSHVYWYRQLPEEGLKFMVYLQKENIIDESGMPKERFSAEFPKEGPSILRIQQVVRGDSAAYFCASSPDSGSYEQYFGPGTRLTVT.

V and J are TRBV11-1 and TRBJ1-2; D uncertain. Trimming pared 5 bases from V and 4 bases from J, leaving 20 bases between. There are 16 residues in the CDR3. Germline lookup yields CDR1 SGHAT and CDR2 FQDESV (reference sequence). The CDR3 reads CASSEASGPGTYGYTF. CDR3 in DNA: TGTGCCAGCAGCGAAGCTTCCGGACCCGGAACCTATGGCTACACCTTC.